This record concerns one T cell receptor beta chain sequence. This record comes from a study of Graves' ophthalmopathy and Graves' hyperthyroidism. The CDR3 runs to 15 residues. Germline lookup yields CDR1 DFQATT and CDR2 SNEGSKA (reference sequence). V lost 1 base to trimming and J lost 5 bases, with 15 bases between them. As the template, RNA transcripts were used to amplify TCR beta CDR3 regions. Scientists carried out first-round RT-PCR using HTBI primers and then a second-round multiplex PCR. TCRdb ran MiXCR on the multiplex PCR reads and lists one entry per CDR3 protein. This sample has approximately 500,000 distinct CDR3 sequences, with about an eighth found just once.

The TCR was taken from a woman aged 25 to 39 with Graves' ophthalmopathy. This chain joins TRBV20-1 and TRBJ1-5, with D tentatively TRBD1 (6 bases). Sequencing input: blood. The CDR3 spells CSARGGAHRDQPQHF. The DNA for the CDR3 is TGCAGTGCTAGAGGGGGGGCTCATAGGGATCAGCCCCAGCATTTT.